This T cell receptor (beta chain) was profiled in a study of identical twins listed by TCRdb under 2016. In terms of the full investigation: TCR alpha and beta repertoires from monozygotic twins, unrelated adults of various ages and cord blood were deep-sequenced to test whether fetal clonotypes persist. Replicate twin experiments were performed at different times using different library preparation protocols to rule out contamination.

A few counts support this clonotype. Its antigen is still unknown. No base-level quality is on record; no much larger clone is a single base apart. Study-level results and caveats: Zero-insertion analyses could be partly confounded by invariant T cells such as MAIT and iNKT, although diverse VJ usage argued against such confounding for most clonotypes. Fewer insertions were carried by abundant cord blood beta clonotypes, a similar but weaker trend appeared in young adult naive repertoires, and no such trend appeared in memory repertoires. Because the same donors could not be followed over many years, conclusions were based on cross-sectional statistical analysis. Recombination models systematically underestimated out-of-frame TCR alpha sharing in monozygotic twins but agreed with sharing between unrelated individuals. Excess twin sharing in beta out-of-frame sequences was weaker because fewer shared sequences lowered the signal-to-noise ratio. Compared with coincidental sharing between unrelated individuals, an excess of low generation-probability sequences was observed among out-of-frame TCR alpha sequences shared between twins.

To prepare the library, 5' RACE was applied. Sequencing relied on an Illumina HiSeq 2000. Template switching introduced a universal primer binding site; the final cDNA contained a unique molecular identifier, enabling accurate counting of TCR cDNA molecules. Specific primers in the conserved constant-segment region were used to synthesize first-strand cDNA for the TCR alpha and beta chains. To control for contamination, each cDNA library was double barcoded with a SMART-Mk sample barcode plus Illumina barcodes. Two successive PCR steps introduced TruSeq adapter sequences along with Illumina sample barcodes. TCR alpha and beta cDNA libraries were sequenced on the Illumina HiSeq platform with custom primers. Regarding the original processing steps: MiGEC was used to process raw reads and extract unique molecular identifiers, and MiXCR was used to find CDR3 positions. Recombination models were inferred per individual with the repgenHMM and IGoR tools using an EM algorithm. The analysis of shared clonotypes was done with the tcR package in R, with sharing normalized by the product of cloneset sizes. Out-of-frame nonproductive sequences were analyzed to study raw recombination free of thymic and clonal selection effects. TCRdb reprocessing: public reads trimmed at Q25 with fastp, clones called with MiXCR, in-frame beta chains kept. For every CDR3 protein sequence, its rows merge into one entry that carries the most common genes and DNA. The V and J calls shown here were made by TCRdb, not taken from the authors' results. This sample has some 790,000 distinct CDR3 sequences in its table, and roughly 18% of those were observed once. Clones ranked in the top ten supply about an eighth of the sample.

Only healthy Caucasian donors were included. Three pairs of female monozygotic twins, all aged roughly 18 to 30 years, were included in the twin cohort. Peripheral blood mononuclear cells were the source from which RNA for the TCR libraries was isolated. V has 6 bases trimmed and J has 4 bases trimmed; junction bases matching no gene number 12. The CDR3 sequence holds 16 residues, the cysteine and phenylalanine included. Only CDR3 DNA is held: 48 bases, read in frame from base 1. These data were likewise used in another study, on T cells expressing NK-cell markers. As that second study puts it: TCR beta-chain repertoires were profiled in sorted CD3+CD56+NKG2C+, CD3+CD56+NKG2C- and CD3+CD56-NKG2C+ T-cell subsets from about 8 donors. Seven of the eight sequenced donors were HCMV-seropositive and one was HCMV-seronegative. To restrict sorting to alphabetaTCR-expressing T cells, an anti-gammadeltaTCR antibody was added in several experiments. In over five donors, the dominant CD3+CD56+NKG2C+ clonotypes were among the top 10 CD8+ clonotypes and accounted for roughly 1.0-8% of CD8+ T cells. Those dominant clonotypes were again the most abundant among CD3+CD56-NKG2C+ cells in four donors, at about 25-60.1%. Whether the expanded NKG2C-expressing T cell clones were specific for HCMV antigens was left unclear. All eight donors whose samples were sequenced were randomly selected healthy volunteers, three of them men and five women. A commercial ELISA kit detecting HCMV-specific IgG in serum was used to determine HCMV serostatus. For six donors, bulk peripheral blood T-cell repertoires were also sequenced from unsorted PBMC. MIGEC handled demultiplexing of the reads and grouping by UMI, while MiTCR was used to assemble and quantify clonotypes. To exclude erroneous sequences, only TCR cDNA sequences supported by at least two reads were retained. Downstream repertoire analysis used the tcR package, and clonotypes were matched across fractions by CDR3 nucleotide sequence plus V segment. VDJmatch was used to annotate antigen specificity against VDJdb, with one amino acid substitution in CDR3 permitted.

The source of this sequence is a woman aged 18-29 years in good health. Sequenced material: PBMCs. The rearrangement joined TRBV12-3 or TRBV12-4 to TRBJ2-3; 8 nucleotides in the junction match TRBD2. The DNA sequence follows: TGTGCCAGCAGCCCCCTGGGACTCGGGGGGGCAGATACGCAGTATTTT. Translated, this is CASSPLGLGGADTQYF.